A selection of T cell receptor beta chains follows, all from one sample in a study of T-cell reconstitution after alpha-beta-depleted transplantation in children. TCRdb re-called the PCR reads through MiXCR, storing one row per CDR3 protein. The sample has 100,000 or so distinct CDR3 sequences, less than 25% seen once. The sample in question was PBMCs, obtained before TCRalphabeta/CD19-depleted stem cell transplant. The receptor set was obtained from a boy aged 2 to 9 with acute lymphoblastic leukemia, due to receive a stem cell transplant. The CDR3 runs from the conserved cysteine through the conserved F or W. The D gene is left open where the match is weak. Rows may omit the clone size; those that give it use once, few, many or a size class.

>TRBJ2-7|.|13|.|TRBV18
TGTGCCAGCTCACCCTCGGACAGTCGGGAGCAGTACTTC
CASSPSDSREQYF
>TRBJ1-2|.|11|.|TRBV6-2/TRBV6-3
TGTGCCAGCAGTTACAACTATGGCTACACCTTC
CASSYNYGYTF
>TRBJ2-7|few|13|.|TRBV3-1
TGTGCCAGCAGCCAAGGGATGATCGGCGAGCAGTACTTC
CASSQGMIGEQYF
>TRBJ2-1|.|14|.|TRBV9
TGTGCCAGCAGGGTAGACAGCTCCTACAATGAGCAGTTCTTC
CASRVDSSYNEQFF
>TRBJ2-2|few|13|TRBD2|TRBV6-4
TGTGCCACCGGACTAGCGGAGACCGGGGAGCTGTTTTTT
CATGLAETGELFF
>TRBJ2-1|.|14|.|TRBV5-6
TGTGCCAGCAGCTTGGATGGGCTGACGATAAGGCAGTTCTTC
CASSLDGLTIRQFF
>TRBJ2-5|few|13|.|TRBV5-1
TGCGCCAGCAGCTTGTTAGGGGAAGAGACCCAGTACTTC
CASSLLGEETQYF
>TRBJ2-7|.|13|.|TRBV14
TGTGCCAGCAGCTTGTCGCCTACCTACGAGCAGTACTTC
CASSLSPTYEQYF
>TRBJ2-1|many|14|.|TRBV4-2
TGTGCCAGCAGCCAAGATGTAAGAGACAATGAGCAGTTCTTC
CASSQDVRDNEQFF
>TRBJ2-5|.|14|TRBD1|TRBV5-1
TGCGCCAGCAGCTTACCGGGACAGCAAGAGACCCAGTACTTC
CASSLPGQQETQYF